The source of this T cell receptor beta chain is a study of T cells after yellow fever vaccination. Overall study results and limits: The booster saw the reappearance of most primary-vaccination clones (approximately 96% CD4, around 88% CD8). A small share of clonotypes appeared in both CD4 and CD8 compartments.

Researchers made TCR cDNA using 5'RACE template switching, and this step added a universal primer site and UMIs. TCRdb processed the 5' RACE reads anew with MiXCR; each CDR3 protein has one entry. The sample has 310,000 or so distinct CDR3 sequences, around 7% seen once. This clonotype has only a few counts. The target antigen is unknown. Trimming stripped 1 base from V and 7 bases from J, with 11 bases between. This CDR3 has 14 residues. Germline CDR1 reads SEHNR; CDR2 reads FQNEAQ (reference sequence). The gene calls are TRBV7-9 and TRBJ2-1; D is unresolved. Material: PBMCs, obtained 45 days after the first yellow fever vaccination. This TCR was sampled from a young man who received the YFV17D yellow fever vaccine. CDR3 bases: TGTGCCAGCAGCTTAGGAGGATTGGTGAATGAGCAGTTCTTC. It translates to CASSLGGLVNEQFF. The complete variable domain, with remaining parts taken from reference TRBV7-9 and TRBJ2-1, reads DTGVSQNPRHKITKRGQNVTFRCDPISEHNRLYWYRQTLGQGPEFLTYFQNEAQLEKSRLLSDRFSAERPKGSFSTLEIQRTEQGDSAMYLCASSLGGLVNEQFFGPGTRLTVL.